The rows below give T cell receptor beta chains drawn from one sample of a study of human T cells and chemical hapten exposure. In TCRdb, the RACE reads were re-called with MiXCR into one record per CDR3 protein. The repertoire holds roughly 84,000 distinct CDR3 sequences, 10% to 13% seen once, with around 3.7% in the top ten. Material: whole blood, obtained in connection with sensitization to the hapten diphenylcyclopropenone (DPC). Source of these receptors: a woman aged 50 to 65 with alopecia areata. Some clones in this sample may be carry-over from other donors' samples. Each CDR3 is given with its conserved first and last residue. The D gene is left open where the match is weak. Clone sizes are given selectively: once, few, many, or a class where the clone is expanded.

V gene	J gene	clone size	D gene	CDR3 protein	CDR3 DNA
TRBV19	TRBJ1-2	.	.	CASSPQIGYGYTF	TGTGCCAGTAGTCCGCAGATCGGATATGGCTACACCTTC
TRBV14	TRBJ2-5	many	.	CASSQGPGLTQYF	TGTGCCAGCAGCCAAGGTCCGGGGTTGACCCAGTACTTC
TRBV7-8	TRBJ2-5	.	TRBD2	CAGAVAGGDGETQYF	TGTGCCGGGGCGGTAGCGGGAGGGGATGGAGAGACCCAGTACTTC
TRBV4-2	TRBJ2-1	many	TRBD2	CASSQGTSGRVNEQFF	TGTGCCAGCAGCCAAGGGACTAGCGGGAGGGTCAATGAGCAGTTCTTC
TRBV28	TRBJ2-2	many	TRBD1	CASSSTGGNTGELFF	TGTGCCAGCAGCTCTACAGGGGGAAACACCGGGGAGCTGTTTTTT
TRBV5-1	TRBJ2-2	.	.	CASSLGGATGELFF	TGCGCCAGCAGCTTGGGAGGGGCCACCGGGGAGCTGTTTTTT
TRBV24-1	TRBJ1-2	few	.	CATSDSSGAATSYGYTF	TGTGCCACCAGTGATTCCTCCGGGGCTGCGACCTCCTATGGCTACACCTTC
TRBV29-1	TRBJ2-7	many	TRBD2	CSARAGPNEQYF	TGCAGCGCCAGAGCGGGACCCAACGAGCAGTACTTC
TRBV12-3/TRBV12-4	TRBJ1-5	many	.	CASSFAPHRPQHF	TGTGCCAGCAGTTTCGCCCCCCACCGGCCCCAGCATTTT
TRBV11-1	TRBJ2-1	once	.	CASSLRAHDNEQFF	TGTGCCAGCAGCTTAAGAGCCCACGACAATGAGCAGTTCTTC
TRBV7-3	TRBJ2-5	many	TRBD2	CASSSLGLAGGETQYF	TGTGCCAGCAGCTCGCTGGGGCTAGCGGGAGGAGAGACCCAGTACTTC
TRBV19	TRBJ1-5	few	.	CASRTLDGYNQPQHF	TGTGCCAGTAGAACCCTGGACGGGTACAATCAGCCCCAGCATTTT
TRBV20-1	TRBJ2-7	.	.	CSAPVPGPSYEQYF	TGCAGTGCTCCGGTACCGGGGCCCTCCTACGAGCAGTACTTC
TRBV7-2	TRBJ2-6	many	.	CASSLNTGANVLTF	TGTGCCAGCAGCTTAAACACGGGGGCCAACGTCCTGACTTTC
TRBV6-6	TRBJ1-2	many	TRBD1	CASSHTGDGYTF	TGTGCCAGCAGTCATACAGGGGACGGCTACACCTTC
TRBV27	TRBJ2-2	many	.	CASSPTGASTGELFF	TGTGCCAGCAGCCCTACAGGTGCGAGCACCGGGGAGCTGTTTTTT
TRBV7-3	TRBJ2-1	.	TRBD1	CASSLQQGASNEQFF	TGTGCCAGCAGCTTACAACAGGGGGCCTCGAATGAGCAGTTCTTC
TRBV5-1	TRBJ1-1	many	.	CASSLSAAEGEAFF	TGCGCCAGCAGCTTATCGGCAGCCGAGGGGGAAGCTTTCTTT
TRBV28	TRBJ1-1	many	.	CASSLGPHAEAFF	TGTGCCAGCAGTTTGGGCCCTCACGCTGAAGCTTTCTTT
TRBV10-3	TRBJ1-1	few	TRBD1	CAINRQGGNTEAFF	TGTGCCATCAACCGACAGGGAGGGAACACTGAAGCTTTCTTT
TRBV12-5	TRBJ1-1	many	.	CASGLGSFRGTEAFF	TGTGCTAGTGGTTTGGGGTCTTTTCGGGGCACTGAAGCTTTCTTT
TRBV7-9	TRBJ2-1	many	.	CAPRMDPYNEQFF	TGTGCCCCTCGGATGGACCCCTACAATGAGCAGTTCTTC
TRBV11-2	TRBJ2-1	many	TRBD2	CASRPGTSGRDSYNEQFF	TGTGCCAGCAGACCCGGGACTAGCGGGAGGGATTCCTACAATGAGCAGTTCTTC
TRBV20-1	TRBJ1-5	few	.	CSASQGSGNQPQHF	TGCAGTGCTAGCCAGGGAAGTGGCAATCAGCCCCAGCATTTT
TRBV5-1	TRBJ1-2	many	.	CASSLNRNYGYTF	TGCGCCAGCAGCTTAAACAGAAACTATGGCTACACCTTC
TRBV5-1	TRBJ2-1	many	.	CASSVQGSSYNEQFF	TGCGCCAGCAGCGTACAGGGTAGCTCCTACAATGAGCAGTTCTTC
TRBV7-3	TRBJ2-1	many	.	CASSLTPGVGNEQFF	TGTGCCAGCAGCTTAACCCCAGGGGTGGGAAATGAGCAGTTCTTC
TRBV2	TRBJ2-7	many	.	CASTFGPTPGEQYF	TGTGCCAGTACCTTCGGCCCTACCCCGGGCGAGCAGTACTTC
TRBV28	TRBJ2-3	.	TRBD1	CASTTGDRFTDTQYF	TGTGCCAGCACCACCGGGGACAGGTTCACAGATACGCAGTATTTT
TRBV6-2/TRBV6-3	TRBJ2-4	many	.	CASSYTYDPENIQYF	TGTGCCAGCAGTTACACCTACGACCCCGAGAACATTCAGTACTTC
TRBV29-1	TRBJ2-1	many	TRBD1	CSVFPGQGYNEQFF	TGCAGCGTTTTTCCGGGACAGGGGTACAATGAGCAGTTCTTC
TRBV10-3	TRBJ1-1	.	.	CAITQDPNTEAFF	TGTGCCATCACGCAGGACCCGAACACTGAAGCTTTCTTT
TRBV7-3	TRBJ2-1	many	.	CASSLLGGNNEQFF	TGTGCCAGCAGCTTACTCGGGGGCAACAATGAGCAGTTCTTC
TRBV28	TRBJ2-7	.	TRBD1	CASPPLQGQGAYEQYF	TGTGCCAGCCCCCCTCTCCAGGGACAGGGTGCCTACGAGCAGTACTTC
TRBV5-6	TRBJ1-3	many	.	CASSFVLSGNTIYF	TGTGCCAGCAGTTTTGTCCTCTCTGGAAACACCATATATTTT
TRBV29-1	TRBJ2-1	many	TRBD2	CSAGGPSYNEQFF	TGCAGCGCGGGGGGTCCGAGTTACAATGAGCAGTTCTTC
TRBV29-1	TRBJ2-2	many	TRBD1	CSIQGQGGTGELFF	TGCAGCATCCAGGGACAGGGCGGCACCGGGGAGCTGTTTTTT
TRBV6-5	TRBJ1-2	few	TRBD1	CASSFPGQGHSGYTF	TGTGCCAGCAGTTTCCCGGGACAGGGACACTCTGGCTACACCTTC
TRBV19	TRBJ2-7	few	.	CASSIGYAYEQYF	TGTGCCAGTAGTATCGGATATGCGTACGAGCAGTACTTC
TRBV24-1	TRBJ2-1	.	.	CATSKNNEQFF	TGTGCCACCAGTAAAAACAATGAGCAGTTCTTC
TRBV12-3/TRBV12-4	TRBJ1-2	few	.	CASTGYTF	TGTGCCAGCACGGGCTACACCTTC
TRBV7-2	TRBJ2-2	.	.	CASSLAGGELFF	TGTGCCAGCAGCTTAGCGGGCGGGGAGCTGTTTTTT